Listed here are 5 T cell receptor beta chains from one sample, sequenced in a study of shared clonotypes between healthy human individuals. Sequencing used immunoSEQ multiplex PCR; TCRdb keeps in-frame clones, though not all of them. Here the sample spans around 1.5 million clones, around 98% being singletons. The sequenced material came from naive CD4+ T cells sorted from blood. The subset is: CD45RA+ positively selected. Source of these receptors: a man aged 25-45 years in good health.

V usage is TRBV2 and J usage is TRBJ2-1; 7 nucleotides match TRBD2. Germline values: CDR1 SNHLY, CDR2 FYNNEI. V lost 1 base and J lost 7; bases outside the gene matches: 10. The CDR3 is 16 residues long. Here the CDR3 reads CASSEVGGSIVNEQFF. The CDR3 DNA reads TGTGCCAGCAGTGAAGTAGGCGGGAGCATAGTGAATGAGCAGTTCTTC.

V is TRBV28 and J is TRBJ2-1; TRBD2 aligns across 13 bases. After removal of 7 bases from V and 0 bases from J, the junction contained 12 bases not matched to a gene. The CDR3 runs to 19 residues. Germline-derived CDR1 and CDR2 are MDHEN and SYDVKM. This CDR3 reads CASNAAGLAGYYSYNEQFF. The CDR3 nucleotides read TGTGCCAGCAACGCCGCGGGACTAGCGGGATATTACTCCTACAATGAGCAGTTCTTC.

CDR3 residues: CASSHRDRGTGELFF. The CDR3 DNA reads as TGTGCCAGCAGCCACCGGGACAGGGGTACCGGGGAGCTGTTTTTT. The rearrangement joins TRBV7-6 to TRBJ2-2, with 10 bases aligning to TRBD1. The CDR3 extends over 15 amino acids. Trimming cost V 5 bases and J 5 bases; bases outside gene matches: 5. Per the germline V gene, CDR1 is SGHVS and CDR2 is FNYEAQ.

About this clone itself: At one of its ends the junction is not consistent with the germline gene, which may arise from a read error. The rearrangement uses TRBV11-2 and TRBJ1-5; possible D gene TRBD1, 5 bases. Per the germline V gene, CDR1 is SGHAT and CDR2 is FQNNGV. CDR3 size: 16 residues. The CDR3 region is CASSLGAGGRNQPQHF. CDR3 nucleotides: TGTGCCAGCAGTTTAGGGGCGGGGGGACGCAATCAGCCCCAGCATTTT.

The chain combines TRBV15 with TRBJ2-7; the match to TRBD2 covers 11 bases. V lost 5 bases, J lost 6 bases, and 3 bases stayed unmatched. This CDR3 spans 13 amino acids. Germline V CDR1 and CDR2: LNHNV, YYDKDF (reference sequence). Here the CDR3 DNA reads TGTGCCACCAGCTGGGGACTAGCGGTCGAGCAGTACTTC. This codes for CATSWGLAVEQYF.